Shown below are 21 T cell receptor beta chains from a single sample sequenced in a study of cytomegalovirus exposure and HLA in healthy donors. PCR employed 60 Vbeta and 13 Jbeta primers. Here immunoSEQ multiplex PCR was the method, and the copy in TCRdb shows in-frame clones only, minus some. This table has about 190,000 clones, about 77% appearing once. The sequencing input was PBMCs. These receptors were taken from a man under 40 in good health and CMV-seropositive.

This clone was observed once. V is TRBV5-4 and J is TRBJ2-7; possible D gene TRBD2, 5 bases. The length of the CDR3 is 14 residues. CDR1 and CDR2 (germline): SGHNT, YYREEE (reference sequence). Trimming removed 0 bases at V and 1 base at J, with 8 bases between. The CDR3 DNA reads as TGTGCCAGCAGCTTGGGGACTGAGTCCTACGAGCAGTACTTC. As protein: CASSLGTESYEQYF.

This clone appeared once. The chain couples TRBV11-1 to TRBJ2-1; TRBD2 matches at 11 bases. From germline, CDR1 is SGHAT and CDR2 FQDESV (reference sequence). V dropped 5 bases and J dropped 0; count of bases not matched to a gene: 9. The CDR3 spans 18 residues. The CDR3 is CASSRTSGPTSSYNEQFF. In DNA form, the CDR3 reads TGTGCCAGCAGCCGGACTAGCGGGCCTACTAGCTCCTACAATGAGCAGTTCTTC.

The CDR3: CATSRVRGAGGSPLHF. CDR3 in DNA: TGTGCCACCAGCAGAGTACGGGGGGCGGGAGGTTCACCCCTCCACTTT. This chain joins TRBV15 and TRBJ1-6; D might be TRBD1 (6 bases). Germline CDR1 and CDR2: LNHNV and YYDKDF (reference sequence). Between the trimmed V and J ends, which lost 1 base and 9 bases, there was a span of 16 bases. This CDR3 contains 16 residues.

The genes are TRBV7-9 and TRBJ1-6, with a tentative D call TRBD1 (5 bases). V was clipped by 1 base and J by 10 bases, with 14 bases between them. Germline V CDR1 and CDR2: SEHNR, FQNEAQ (reference sequence). The CDR3 is 15 amino acids. CDR3 DNA: TGTGCCAGCAGCTTAGAAGGGGCCCTTATCTCACCCCTCCACTTT. Amino acids: CASSLEGALISPLHF.

The V call is TRBV2, the J call TRBJ1-1, with 8 bases matching TRBD1. The V gene's germline CDR1 is SNHLY and CDR2 FYNNEI. This CDR3 has 15 residues. The V gene end was trimmed by 7 bases and the J gene end by 0 bases; junction bases not matched to a gene: 7. As DNA, the CDR3 is TGTGCCAGCACCCCGACAGGGGCGATGAACACTGAAGCTTTCTTT. This sequence encodes CASTPTGAMNTEAFF. Full variable domain (missing parts from reference TRBV2 and TRBJ1-1): EPEVTQTPSHQVTQMGQEVILRCVPISNHLYFYWYRQILGQKVEFLVSFYNNEISEKSEIFDDQFSVERPDGSNFTLKIRSTKLEDSAMYFCASTPTGAMNTEAFFGQGTRLTVV.

A few counts support this clone. The chain links TRBV7-3 to TRBJ2-2; possible D gene TRBD1, 5 bases. V lost 5 bases, J lost 4 bases, and 14 bases lay in between. There are 15 residues in the CDR3. The V gene's germline CDR1 is SGHTA and CDR2 FQGTGA. This chain's CDR3 is CASSPRPGPTGELFF. The CDR3 nucleotides are TGTGCCAGCAGCCCCCGACCAGGGCCCACCGGGGAGCTGTTTTTT. Using reference TRBV7-3 and TRBJ2-2 for the parts outside the CDR3, the full variable domain is GAGVSQTPSNKVTEKGKYVELRCDPISGHTALYWYRQSLGQGPEFLIYFQGTGAADDSGLPNDRFFAVRPEGSVSTLKIQRTERGDSAVYLCASSPRPGPTGELFFGEGSRLTVL.

The chain couples TRBV7-6 to TRBJ2-4, with TRBD1 matching over 8 bases. Unmatched junction bases numbered 8, after V lost 1 base and J lost 6 bases. The CDR3 is 16 residues long. Germline V gene lookup returns CDR1 SGHVS and CDR2 FNYEAQ. CDR3 nucleotide sequence: TGTGCCAGCAGCTTAGGTCAGGGGGCATCTGGAAACATTCAGTACTTC. Its protein product is CASSLGQGASGNIQYF.

CDR3 protein: CASSVGGPYGYTF. CDR3 nucleotide sequence: TGTGCCAGCAGCGTAGGGGGCCCCTATGGCTACACCTTC. V usage is TRBV11-2 and J usage is TRBJ1-2; 7 bases fit TRBD1. The CDR3 totals 13 residues. V gave up 5 bases and J gave up 4 bases; unmatched junction bases: 4. Germline V gene data show CDR1 as SGHAT and CDR2 as FQNNGV.

The CDR3 nucleotides read TGTGCCAGCAGCCGGACAGTGGGCCCCGAGACCCAGTACTTC. Protein product: CASSRTVGPETQYF. The chain carries TRBV11-2 and TRBJ2-5; D might be TRBD1 (6 bases). This CDR3 comprises 14 residues. The V end was cut by 5 bases, the J end by 5 bases, with 15 bases between. The germline V gene has CDR1 SGHAT and CDR2 FQNNGV.

The chain employs TRBV5-1 and TRBJ2-6; no firm D call. The CDR3 is 14 residues long. V lost 4 bases and J lost 4, with 9 bases in between. Germline-derived CDR1 and CDR2 are SGHRS and YFSETQ. The CDR3 bases are TGCGCCAGCAGCCCGAGTACCGGGGCCAACGTCCTGACTTTC. This sequence encodes CASSPSTGANVLTF.

The chain couples TRBV11-2 to TRBJ2-1, with TRBD2 matching 12 bases. This CDR3 has 15 residues. The ends lost 6 bases at V and 5 bases at J; junction bases unmatched: 5. The germline CDR1 and CDR2 sequences are SGHAT and FQNNGV. The CDR3 here is CASRRLAGENNEQFF. Here the CDR3 DNA reads TGTGCCAGCAGAAGACTAGCGGGGGAGAACAATGAGCAGTTCTTC.

V is TRBV9 and J is TRBJ1-1, with D perhaps TRBD1 (5 bases). This CDR3 is 16 amino acids long. Per the germline V gene, CDR1 is SGDLS and CDR2 is YYNGEE. V lost 2 bases and J 2 bases, leaving 16 bases between the germline ends. The CDR3 coding sequence is TGTGCCAGCAGCGTCGGGGGACGAATGGGAAACACTGAAGCTTTCTTT. Residues: CASSVGGRMGNTEAFF.

The chain uses TRBV15 and TRBJ2-2, with 8 bases lining up with TRBD2. Germline CDR1 and CDR2: LNHNV and YYDKDF (reference sequence). This CDR3 is built from 16 residues. Trimming at V came to 0 bases and at J to 6 bases, leaving 6 bases not matched to a gene. The CDR3 loop reads CATSRDRTSPAGELFF. CDR3 DNA sequence: TGTGCCACCAGCAGAGATAGGACTAGCCCCGCCGGGGAGCTGTTTTTT.

This clone showed up just a few times. The junction departs from germline at one end; a sequencing error may be responsible. J is TRBJ1-1 and V is TRBV12-5, with TRBD1 identical over 9 bases. The CDR3 extends over 13 amino acids. The germline V gene encodes CDR1 LGHNT and CDR2 FRNRAP. CDR3 sequence reads: CASGNTGGTQAFF. The CDR3 DNA is TGTGCTAGTGGGAACACAGGGGGCACTCAAGCTTTCTTT.

CDR3 region: CASSRRTGPYSNQPQHF. DNA of the CDR3: TGTGCCAGCAGCCGCCGGACAGGGCCCTATAGCAATCAGCCCCAGCATTTT. The chain combines TRBV7-9 with TRBJ1-5; 8 bases agree with TRBD1. CDR3 length equals 17 residues. With 5 bases clipped from V and 0 bases from J, the junction kept 9 bases outside the gene matches. Germline V CDR1 and CDR2: SEHNR, FQNEAQ (reference sequence).

V usage is TRBV9 and J usage is TRBJ2-3, with 8 bases that match TRBD2. V shed 4 bases, J shed 1 base, and the junction held 11 bases outside the gene matches. The CDR3 spans 17 residues. Germline lookup yields CDR1 SGDLS and CDR2 YYNGEE. CDR3 DNA: TGTGCCAGCAGCAAAACCCTCGCGGGAGGAGGCACAGATACGCAGTATTTT. It codes for CASSKTLAGGGTDTQYF.

The chain employs TRBV18 and TRBJ1-3; D gene uncertain. V was pared by 2 bases and J by 0 bases, with 8 bases between. This CDR3 region has 15 residues. Germline V gene data show CDR1 as KGHSH and CDR2 as LQKENI. CDR3 sequence (DNA): TGTGCCAGCTCACCAGGAGCCGTCTCTGGAAACACCATATATTTT. Its translation is CASSPGAVSGNTIYF.

The chain carries TRBV9 and TRBJ2-1; TRBD2 is a possible D gene (6 bases). This CDR3 has 15 amino acids. CDR1 is SGDLS and CDR2 is YYNGEE in the germline V gene. V dropped 4 bases and J dropped 5 bases, with 16 bases sitting between them. The CDR3: CASSPFLREHNEQFF. Here the CDR3 DNA reads TGTGCCAGCAGCCCGTTCCTGCGGGAACACAATGAGCAGTTCTTC.

The chain is built from TRBV27 and TRBJ2-7; TRBD1 is a possible D gene (5 bases). Germline V lookup: CDR1 MNHEY, CDR2 SMNVEV (reference sequence). CDR3 size: 13 residues. The V end was cut by 6 bases, the J end by 3 bases, with 12 bases between. The CDR3: CASSLSGLYEQYF. The CDR3 DNA reads TGTGCCAGCAGCCTATCAGGGCTCTACGAGCAGTACTTC.

This chain links TRBV29-1 with TRBJ2-7; D may be TRBD1 (5 bases). Per the germline V gene, CDR1 is SQVTM and CDR2 is ANQGSEA. The CDR3 runs to 14 residues. V lost 6 bases and J 0 bases, leaving 15 bases between the germline ends. This chain's CDR3 is CSVRSRQSSYEQYF. CDR3 coding DNA: TGCAGCGTCCGTTCGAGACAGAGCTCCTACGAGCAGTACTTC.

A few counts support this clone. The chain employs TRBV2 and TRBJ2-7, with a possible D match to TRBD2 (6 bases). The CDR3 consists of 15 residues. The germline V gene encodes CDR1 SNHLY and CDR2 FYNNEI. Deletions cut 0 bases from V and 6 bases from J, with 15 bases between. The CDR3: CASSEAGPGGGEQYF. In DNA, the CDR3 is TGTGCCAGCAGTGAAGCGGGTCCTGGGGGAGGCGAGCAGTACTTC.